This TCR beta chain was retrieved from a study of blood T cell repertoires in COVID-19. Overall study context: Collection of acute and convalescent COVID-19 samples took place in the United States, Italy and Spain. T cells, B-cell-depleted T cells, or PBMCs supplied cDNA or gDNA.

Per the germline V gene, CDR1 is SGHNT and CDR2 is YYREEE (reference sequence). The CDR3 totals 14 residues. Trimming removed 3 bases from V and 2 bases from J; junction bases left unmatched: 5. Per the original data handling: Nucleated cell number was recorded as an estimate derived from reference gene primer amplification. Sequencing was performed with immunoSEQ multiplex PCR; in TCRdb, only in-frame clones are kept and a portion is missing. Clonal size and the V and J genes are those of that table, whereas D and trimming came from the DNA. The repertoire holds some 110,000 clones, with over 75% as singletons.

The V gene is TRBV5-4, the J gene TRBJ2-7; 7 bases map to TRBD1. The receptor comes from a human donor with active COVID-19. The donor label of this sample is uncertain. Specimen: peripheral blood. This CDR3 is CASSSKGQAYEQYF. The CDR3 DNA follows: TGTGCCAGCAGCTCGAAAGGACAGGCCTACGAGCAGTACTTC.